This entry lists 10 T cell receptor beta chains sequenced from one sample in a study of blood T cells in healthy people across ages. The authors ran a second PCR of about 6 to 11 cycles using a sample-barcoded 5' primer and a J-beta primer mix. TCRdb reprocessed the 5' RACE reads via MiXCR and lists one record per CDR3 protein. The sample holds about 570,000 distinct CDR3 sequences, 25% to 30% seen once. The source material was blood. The source of these receptors is a woman aged 70-85 years in good health.

A word on this clonotype: One junction end does not reproduce the germline sequence, and a read error may be involved. The chain carries TRBV6-2 or TRBV6-3 and TRBJ1-2; maybe TRBD1 (5 bases). Germline assignment: CDR1 MNHEY and CDR2 SVGEGT. The CDR3 sequence is 15 residues long. As DNA, the CDR3 is TGTGCCAGCAGTATCTCAGGACAAGCTGACTATGGCTACATCTTC. Protein sequence: CASSISGQADYGYIF.

This clonotype was counted many times. The CDR3 spells CASSLGRDTQYF. CDR3 DNA: TGTGCCAGCAGCTTAGGGAGGGATACGCAGTATTTT. The J gene is TRBJ2-3, the V gene TRBV7-2; possible D gene TRBD2, 5 bases. The CDR3 is 12 residues long. Germline CDR1 reads SGHTA; CDR2 reads FQGNSA. Trimming took off 1 base at V and 6 bases at J, with 5 bases between the two ends.

In this sample, this clonotype turned up a few times. The CDR3 here is CASSLIGSAQETQYF. The CDR3 nucleotides read TGCGCCAGCAGCTTGATAGGTAGCGCACAAGAGACCCAGTACTTC. The chain carries TRBV5-1 and TRBJ2-5; D perhaps matches TRBD2 (5 bases). Looked up from germline, CDR1 is SGHRS and CDR2 is YFSETQ. V shed 1 base and J shed 2 bases, with 12 bases lying between them. The CDR3 loop spans 15 amino acids. Full variable domain (outside the CDR3, taken from reference TRBV5-1 and TRBJ2-5): KAGVTQTPRYLIKTRGQQVTLSCSPISGHRSVSWYQQTPGQGLQFLFEYFSETQRNKGNFPGRFSGRQFSNSRSEMNVSTLELGDSALYLCASSLIGSAQETQYFGPGTRLLVL.

The genes are TRBV9 and TRBJ2-3; 8 positions match TRBD2. Trimming cost V 3 bases and J 0 bases; bases outside gene matches: 3. This CDR3 region has 15 residues. CDR1 is SGDLS and CDR2 is YYNGEE in the germline V gene. The CDR3 nucleotides read TGTGCCAGCAGCGGCCCTAGCGGGAGCACAGATACGCAGTATTTT. It specifies CASSGPSGSTDTQYF.

This chain uses TRBV6-5 with TRBJ2-4, with D tentatively TRBD1 (7 bases). CDR1 is MNHEY, CDR2 SVGAGI, per germline. V lost 5 bases, J lost 7 bases, and 18 bases lay in between. This CDR3 contains 15 residues. CDR3 bases: TGTGCCAGCAGTCCTCAGGGGGGAGTGGGGAACATTCAGTACTTC. It is translated as CASSPQGGVGNIQYF.

The V gene is TRBV7-9, the J gene TRBJ2-1, with 13 bases lining up with TRBD2. Trimming took 5 bases from V and 0 from J; bases not matched to a gene: 4. Germline CDR1 and CDR2: SEHNR and FQNEAQ (reference sequence). This CDR3 comprises 17 residues. For the CDR3, the DNA is TGTGCCAGCAGCGGGACTAGCGGGATTAGCTCCTACAATGAGCAGTTCTTC. Protein sequence: CASSGTSGISSYNEQFF.

The V gene is TRBV20-1, the J gene TRBJ2-3; TRBD2 matches 8 bases. The germline gives CDR1 DFQATT, CDR2 SNEGSKA (reference sequence). The CDR3 extends over 14 amino acids. J gave up 5 bases and V 5 bases, and 9 bases lay outside the gene matches. This CDR3 is CSARGLAGQDTQYF. DNA for the CDR3: TGCAGTGCTCGCGGACTAGCTGGGCAAGATACGCAGTATTTT.

This clonotype was detected ten times or more. V and J are TRBV27 and TRBJ2-5; D not resolved. The CDR3 runs to 14 residues. Germline V lookup: CDR1 MNHEY, CDR2 SMNVEV (reference sequence). Trimming left V 2 bases short and J 2 bases short, with 9 bases between. The CDR3 sequence is CASSLRRTQETQYF. CDR3 nucleotide sequence: TGTGCCAGCAGTTTACGGCGAACTCAAGAGACCCAGTACTTC.

The V call is TRBV6-5, the J call TRBJ2-5, with 9 bases aligning to TRBD2. With the DNA end fitting TRBJ2-1 better, the J assignment may be wrong. CDR3 length: 16 residues. Germline-derived CDR1 and CDR2 are MNHEY and SVGAGI. The CDR3 nucleotides read TGTGCCAGCAGTTACGGTTGGGCTAGCGGGATGAATGAGCAGTTCTTC. Its translation is CASSYGWASGMNEQFF.

This clonotype was detected only a few times. The chain has TRBV7-2 and TRBJ2-5; tentative D call: TRBD2 (7 bases). The DNA end is a closer match to TRBJ2-1, so the J assignment may be wrong. Germline-derived CDR1 and CDR2 are SGHTA and FQGNSA. CDR3 length equals 15 residues. CDR3 nucleotide sequence: TGTGCCAGCAGCCATCGGGGGGCGACCTACAATGAGCAGTTCTTC. Translated: CASSHRGATYNEQFF.